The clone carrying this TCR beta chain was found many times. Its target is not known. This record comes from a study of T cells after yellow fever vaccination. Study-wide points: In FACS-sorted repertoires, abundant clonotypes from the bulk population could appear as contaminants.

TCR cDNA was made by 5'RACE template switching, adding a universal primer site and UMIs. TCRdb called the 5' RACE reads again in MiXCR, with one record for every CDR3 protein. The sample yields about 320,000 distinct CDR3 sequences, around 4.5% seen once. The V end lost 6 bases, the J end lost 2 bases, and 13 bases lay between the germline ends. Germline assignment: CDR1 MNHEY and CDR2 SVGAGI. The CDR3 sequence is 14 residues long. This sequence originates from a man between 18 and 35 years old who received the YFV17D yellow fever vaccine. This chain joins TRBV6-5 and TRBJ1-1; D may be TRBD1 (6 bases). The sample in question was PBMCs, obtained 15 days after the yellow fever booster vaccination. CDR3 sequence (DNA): TGTGCCAGCAGCATCACACAGGGAAACACTGAAGCTTTCTTT. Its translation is CASSITQGNTEAFF.